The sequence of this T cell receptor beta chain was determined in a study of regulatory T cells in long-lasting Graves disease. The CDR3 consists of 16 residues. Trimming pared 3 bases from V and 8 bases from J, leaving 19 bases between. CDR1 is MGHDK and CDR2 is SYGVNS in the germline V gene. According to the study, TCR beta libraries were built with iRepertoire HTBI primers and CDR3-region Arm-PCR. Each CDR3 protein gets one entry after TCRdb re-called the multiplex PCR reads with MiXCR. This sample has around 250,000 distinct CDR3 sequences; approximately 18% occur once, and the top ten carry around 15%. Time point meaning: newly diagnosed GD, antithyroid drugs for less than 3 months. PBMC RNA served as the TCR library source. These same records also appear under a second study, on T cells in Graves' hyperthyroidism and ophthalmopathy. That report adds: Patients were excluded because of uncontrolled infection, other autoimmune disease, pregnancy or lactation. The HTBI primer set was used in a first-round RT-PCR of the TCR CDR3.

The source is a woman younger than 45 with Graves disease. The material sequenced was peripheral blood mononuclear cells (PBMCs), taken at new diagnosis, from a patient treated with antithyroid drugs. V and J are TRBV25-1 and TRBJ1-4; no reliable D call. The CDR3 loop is CASSDAGRGGREKLFF. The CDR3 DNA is TGTGCCAGCAGTGACGCAGGACGGGGAGGAAGGGAAAAACTGTTTTTT.